The rows below give T cell receptor beta chains drawn from one sample of a study of T cell responses to AZD1222 COVID-19 vaccine. The method was immunoSEQ multiplex PCR; TCRdb's version includes in-frame clones alone and lacks a portion of them. The table records about 140,000 clones, approximately 86% of them present only once. The material sequenced was peripheral blood, taken 28 days after the second AZD1222 dose. These receptor sequences come from an adult who received the AZD1222 COVID-19 vaccine. Both conserved end residues are part of each CDR3. Each record gives: D gene, clone size, V gene, J gene, CDR3 DNA, CDR3 protein. A D gene is named only where the DNA matches it firmly. Only part of the rows carry a size: once, few, many, or a class if the clone is expanded.

d_call: NA; clone_size: NA; v_call: TRBV5-8; j_call: TRBJ1-1; cdr3_nt: TGTGCCAGCAGCCCGCAGAGGGGAGGGGAGGACACTGAAGCTTTCTTT; cdr3_aa: CASSPQRGGEDTEAFF
d_call: NA; clone_size: NA; v_call: TRBV9; j_call: TRBJ2-6; cdr3_nt: TGTGCCAGCAGCGTAGTCGGCTCTGGGGCCAACGTCCTGACTTTC; cdr3_aa: CASSVVGSGANVLTF
d_call: TRBD2; clone_size: NA; v_call: TRBV19; j_call: TRBJ2-1; cdr3_nt: TGTGCCAGTAAGGTACTAGCGGGGGGCGGAAGCTCCTACAATGAGCAGTTCTTC; cdr3_aa: CASKVLAGGGSSYNEQFF
d_call: NA; clone_size: NA; v_call: TRBV7-2; j_call: TRBJ2-5; cdr3_nt: TGTGCCAGCAGCTTAGCGCTGGGGTCTCAAGAGACCCAGTACTTC; cdr3_aa: CASSLALGSQETQYF
d_call: NA; clone_size: NA; v_call: TRBV28; j_call: TRBJ1-5; cdr3_nt: TGTGCCAGCAAATTCGAGGGCCCCCAGCCCCAGCATTTT; cdr3_aa: CASKFEGPQPQHF
d_call: NA; clone_size: NA; v_call: TRBV21-1; j_call: TRBJ2-7; cdr3_nt: TGTGCCAGCAGCAAAAAGCTAACGGACTCCTACGAGCAGTACTTC; cdr3_aa: CASSKKLTDSYEQYF
d_call: NA; clone_size: NA; v_call: TRBV5-4; j_call: TRBJ1-2; cdr3_nt: TGTGCCAGCAGCCCCCAAGTGGCCAGCTATGGCTACACCTTC; cdr3_aa: CASSPQVASYGYTF
d_call: NA; clone_size: NA; v_call: TRBV28; j_call: TRBJ1-4; cdr3_nt: TGTGCCAGCAGTTTATTTGGGGCTGAAAAACTGTTTTTT; cdr3_aa: CASSLFGAEKLFF
d_call: TRBD2; clone_size: NA; v_call: TRBV14; j_call: TRBJ2-3; cdr3_nt: TGTGCCAGCAGCCAAGTAGCGGGGGTGGCAGATACGCAGTATTTT; cdr3_aa: CASSQVAGVADTQYF
d_call: NA; clone_size: NA; v_call: TRBV7-2; j_call: TRBJ2-3; cdr3_nt: TGTGCCAGCAGCTTAGCGGGGGGGCCGACAGATACGCAGTATTTT; cdr3_aa: CASSLAGGPTDTQYF
d_call: TRBD1; clone_size: NA; v_call: TRBV25-1; j_call: TRBJ1-4; cdr3_nt: TGTGCCAGCAGTGGAAACTCTGGGACAGGGGATGAAAAACTGTTTTTT; cdr3_aa: CASSGNSGTGDEKLFF
d_call: NA; clone_size: NA; v_call: TRBV12-3/TRBV12-4; j_call: TRBJ2-1; cdr3_nt: TGTGCCAGCAGTTTTTATTATGAGCAGTTCTTC; cdr3_aa: CASSFYYEQFF
d_call: NA; clone_size: NA; v_call: TRBV10-3; j_call: TRBJ1-1; cdr3_nt: TGTGCCATCAGTGAGGAGGGGAACACTGAAGCTTTCTTT; cdr3_aa: CAISEEGNTEAFF
d_call: TRBD1; clone_size: NA; v_call: TRBV6-5; j_call: TRBJ2-4; cdr3_nt: TGTGCCAGCAGACCACAGGGGATTGCCAAAAACATTCAGTACTTC; cdr3_aa: CASRPQGIAKNIQYF
d_call: NA; clone_size: few; v_call: TRBV27; j_call: TRBJ1-2; cdr3_nt: TGTGCCAGCAGTTTGGGCCCAGGGCCCTTCACAGCTAACTATGGCTACACCTTC; cdr3_aa: CASSLGPGPFTANYGYTF
d_call: NA; clone_size: NA; v_call: TRBV4-1; j_call: TRBJ1-6; cdr3_nt: TGCGCCAGCAGCCAAGGGTCCCTGGGGCTTGCGAGGAATTCACCCCTCCACTTT; cdr3_aa: CASSQGSLGLARNSPLHF
d_call: NA; clone_size: NA; v_call: TRBV5-6; j_call: TRBJ1-5; cdr3_nt: TGTGCCAGCAGCTTCCGGGCCCCAGTTGGCAATCAGCCCCAGCATTTT; cdr3_aa: CASSFRAPVGNQPQHF
d_call: TRBD1; clone_size: NA; v_call: TRBV19; j_call: TRBJ2-3; cdr3_nt: TGTGCCAGTATGACGACAGGGTTCACAGATACGCAGTATTTT; cdr3_aa: CASMTTGFTDTQYF
d_call: TRBD2; clone_size: NA; v_call: TRBV13; j_call: TRBJ2-7; cdr3_nt: TGTGCCAGCAGCTTAGGGATGGCAGGGACTATAACCTACGAGCAGTACTTC; cdr3_aa: CASSLGMAGTITYEQYF
d_call: NA; clone_size: many; v_call: TRBV28; j_call: TRBJ1-5; cdr3_nt: TGTGCCAGCTGTGAGGGGTATGGGGGCAATCAGCCCCAGCATTTT; cdr3_aa: CASCEGYGGNQPQHF
d_call: TRBD1; clone_size: NA; v_call: TRBV10-2; j_call: TRBJ2-7; cdr3_nt: TGCGCCAGCAGTGGGGGACAGGGGGCCTCCTACGAGCAGTACTTC; cdr3_aa: CASSGGQGASYEQYF
d_call: NA; clone_size: NA; v_call: TRBV4-1; j_call: TRBJ2-5; cdr3_nt: TGCGCCAGCAGCCATCACGAGAGTCCGGGGAGGCAAGAGACCCAGTACTTC; cdr3_aa: CASSHHESPGRQETQYF
d_call: NA; clone_size: once; v_call: TRBV11-2; j_call: TRBJ2-1; cdr3_nt: TGTGCCAGCAGCTTAGGGGTTGGCGGATTAAATGAGCAGTTCTTC; cdr3_aa: CASSLGVGGLNEQFF
d_call: TRBD1; clone_size: NA; v_call: TRBV10-1; j_call: TRBJ1-2; cdr3_nt: TGCGCCAGCAGTGAGCAGGGGGTCAGCTATGGCTACACCTTC; cdr3_aa: CASSEQGVSYGYTF
d_call: NA; clone_size: NA; v_call: TRBV27; j_call: TRBJ2-3; cdr3_nt: TGTGCCAGCAGTTTGAGACTTAGGGGGAGTTGGGGAGATACGCAGTATTTT; cdr3_aa: CASSLRLRGSWGDTQYF
d_call: NA; clone_size: NA; v_call: TRBV7-2; j_call: TRBJ2-5; cdr3_nt: TGTGCCAGCAGCTCCTTCGGCTGGGGAGAGACCCAGTACTTC; cdr3_aa: CASSSFGWGETQYF
d_call: TRBD1; clone_size: NA; v_call: TRBV5-4; j_call: TRBJ2-7; cdr3_nt: TGTGCCAGCAGCCCCCGACAGGGGGACTACGAGCAGTACTTC; cdr3_aa: CASSPRQGDYEQYF
d_call: NA; clone_size: NA; v_call: TRBV30; j_call: TRBJ1-1; cdr3_nt: TGTGCCTGGAGTGTTGGGTATCGGACTGAAGCTTTCTTT; cdr3_aa: CAWSVGYRTEAFF
d_call: TRBD1; clone_size: NA; v_call: TRBV28; j_call: TRBJ1-4; cdr3_nt: TGTGCCAGCAGTCGACAGGGATGGGCTGAAAAACTGTTTTTT; cdr3_aa: CASSRQGWAEKLFF
d_call: NA; clone_size: NA; v_call: TRBV11-2; j_call: TRBJ2-6; cdr3_nt: TGTGCCAGCAGCCTACAGGTCTCTGGGGCCAACGTCCTGACTTTC; cdr3_aa: CASSLQVSGANVLTF
d_call: NA; clone_size: NA; v_call: TRBV19; j_call: TRBJ1-1; cdr3_nt: TGTGCCAGTAACCGCGACGGGAACACTGAAGCTTTCTTT; cdr3_aa: CASNRDGNTEAFF
d_call: NA; clone_size: NA; v_call: TRBV27; j_call: TRBJ1-5; cdr3_nt: TGTGCCAGCAGTTTGGGGGGCGCGGGGCAGCCCCAGCATTTT; cdr3_aa: CASSLGGAGQPQHF
d_call: NA; clone_size: NA; v_call: TRBV6-1; j_call: TRBJ2-1; cdr3_nt: TGTGCCAGCAGTGAAGCGTCGGGTATCCATGAGCAGTTCTTC; cdr3_aa: CASSEASGIHEQFF
d_call: NA; clone_size: NA; v_call: TRBV11-2; j_call: TRBJ2-3; cdr3_nt: TGTGCCAGCAGCTCCGTCAGGGGTAGCACAGATACGCAGTATTTT; cdr3_aa: CASSSVRGSTDTQYF
d_call: TRBD1; clone_size: NA; v_call: TRBV3-1/TRBV3-2; j_call: TRBJ1-1; cdr3_nt: TGTGCCAGCAGCCTAAGGGGGCAGACTGAAGCTTTCTTT; cdr3_aa: CASSLRGQTEAFF
d_call: NA; clone_size: NA; v_call: TRBV2; j_call: TRBJ2-7; cdr3_nt: TGTGCCAGCAGTGAAATGAGAACACCCTCCGAGCAGTACTTC; cdr3_aa: CASSEMRTPSEQYF
d_call: NA; clone_size: NA; v_call: TRBV18; j_call: TRBJ1-1; cdr3_nt: TGTGCCAGCTCACCCGATAGGCCGATAGCATACACTGAAGCTTTCTTT; cdr3_aa: CASSPDRPIAYTEAFF